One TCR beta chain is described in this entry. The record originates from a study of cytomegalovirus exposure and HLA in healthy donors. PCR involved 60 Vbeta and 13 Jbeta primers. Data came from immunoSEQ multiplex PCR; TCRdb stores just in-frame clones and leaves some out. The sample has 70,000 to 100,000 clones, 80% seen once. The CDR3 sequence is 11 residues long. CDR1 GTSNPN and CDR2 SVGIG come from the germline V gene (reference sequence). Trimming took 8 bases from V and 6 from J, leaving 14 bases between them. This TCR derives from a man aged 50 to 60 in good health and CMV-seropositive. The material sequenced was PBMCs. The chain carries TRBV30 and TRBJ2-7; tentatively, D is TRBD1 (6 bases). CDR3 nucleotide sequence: TGTGCCAACAGGGTTCCCCGCGAGCAGTACTTC. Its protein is CANRVPREQYF.